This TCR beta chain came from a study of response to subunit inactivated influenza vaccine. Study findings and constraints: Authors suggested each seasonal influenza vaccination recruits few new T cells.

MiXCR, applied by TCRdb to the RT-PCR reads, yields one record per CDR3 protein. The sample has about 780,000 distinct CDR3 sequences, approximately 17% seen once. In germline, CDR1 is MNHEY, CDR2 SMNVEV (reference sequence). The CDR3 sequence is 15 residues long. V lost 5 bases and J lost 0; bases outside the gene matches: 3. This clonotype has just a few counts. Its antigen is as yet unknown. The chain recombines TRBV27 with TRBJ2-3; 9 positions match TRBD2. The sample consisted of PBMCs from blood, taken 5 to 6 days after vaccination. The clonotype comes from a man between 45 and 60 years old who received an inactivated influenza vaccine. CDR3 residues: CASSGTSGSTDTQYF. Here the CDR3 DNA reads TGTGCCAGCAGTGGAACTAGCGGGAGCACAGATACGCAGTATTTT.